This T cell receptor beta chain is drawn from a study of cytomegalovirus exposure and HLA in healthy donors. As concerns this clone: Its matching antigen is unknown.

Study conclusions and caveats: Analysis was carried out at a later point, and it linked a missense DCLRE1C variant to TCR beta V- and J-gene trimming.

Germline V lookup: CDR1 MNHEY, CDR2 SVGAGI. Trimming stripped 6 bases from V and 7 bases from J, with 21 bases between. There are 15 residues in the CDR3. PCR used 60 Vbeta primers and 13 Jbeta primers. Generated by immunoSEQ multiplex PCR, the TCRdb table keeps only in-frame clones and is missing some. This table holds under 200,000 clones, approximately 81% found once. This clonotype was obtained from a boy between 10 and 17 years old in good health and CMV-seronegative. Input material: PBMCs. J is TRBJ1-2 and V is TRBV6-5; a weak D match, TRBD1 (5 bases). CDR3 bases: TGTGCCAGCAGCCTTGGGGCCTTACATAGTGGTGGCTACACCTTC. Encoded protein: CASSLGALHSGGYTF.